The 14 T cell receptor beta chains below all came from one sample that was sequenced in a study of shared clonotypes between healthy human individuals. TCRdb's copy holds only in-frame clones and misses some; the assay was immunoSEQ multiplex PCR. The sample yields about 1,900,000 clones, about 95% seen once. Naivety among CD8 cells was defined by CD45RO negativity and positive CCR7 selection, thereby excluding terminally differentiated effector memory CD45RA+ cells. The specimen sequenced was naive CD8+ T cells sorted from blood. The source is a man in his late teens or twenties in good health.

This clone was seen only a few times. This specimen includes other DNA sequences encoding the same CDR3. The chain links TRBV6-5 to TRBJ2-7, with 7 bases fitting TRBD1. This CDR3 has 13 residues. Trimming took 5 bases from V and 2 from J; bases not matched to a gene: 3. From germline, CDR1 is MNHEY and CDR2 SVGAGI. The CDR3 sequence: CASSPGQTYEQYF. The DNA of the CDR3 is TGTGCCAGCAGTCCGGGACAGACCTACGAGCAGTACTTC.

In the case of this clone: Other DNA sequences in this specimen translate into the identical CDR3. The CDR3 DNA reads as TGTGCCAGCAGCCCAGCGAGCGGGAGCTACGAGCAGTACTTC. It is translated as CASSPASGSYEQYF. This sequence joins TRBV7-9 and TRBJ2-7; TRBD2 agrees at 8 bases. CDR3 length: 14 residues. V gave up 5 bases and J gave up 3 bases; unmatched junction bases: 6. Germline CDR1 reads SEHNR; CDR2 reads FQNEAQ (reference sequence).

The chain links TRBV5-6 to TRBJ2-7; D may be TRBD2 (6 bases). The V end was cut by 3 bases, the J end by 4 bases, with 26 bases between. Germline V CDR1 and CDR2: SGHDT, YYEEEE. The CDR3 covers 18 residues. The DNA for the CDR3 is TGTGCCAGCAGCTCCTTACGACTCTTGGGGGGAAACCTTTACGAGCAGTACTTC. This sequence encodes CASSSLRLLGGNLYEQYF.

The gene calls are TRBV10-1 and TRBJ2-2; D unresolved. Trimming pared 7 bases from V and 2 bases from J, leaving 5 bases between. The CDR3 runs to 12 residues. Germline V gene data show CDR1 as WNHNN and CDR2 as SYGVQD (reference sequence). The CDR3 coding sequence is TGCGCCAGCATGGAAAACACCGGGGAGCTGTTTTTT. It is translated as CASMENTGELFF.

This sequence joins TRBV11-2 and TRBJ2-7, with 8 bases fitting TRBD1. Germline V gene lookup returns CDR1 SGHAT and CDR2 FQNNGV. This CDR3 spans 17 amino acids. With V trimmed by 3 bases and J by 2 bases, 12 bases remained unmatched. The CDR3 reads CASSFGPLGQATYEQYF. CDR3 DNA: TGTGCCAGCAGCTTTGGTCCTTTGGGACAGGCCACCTACGAGCAGTACTTC.

V is TRBV2 and J is TRBJ2-3, with 7 bases identical to TRBD2. The germline V gene has CDR1 SNHLY and CDR2 FYNNEI. CDR3 length: 14 residues. With V trimmed by 8 bases and J by 4 bases, 9 bases remained unmatched. The CDR3 bases are TGTGCCAGCCCCAAGCGGGACGGATCAGATACGCAGTATTTT. Its translation: CASPKRDGSDTQYF.

The chain combines TRBV6-1 with TRBJ2-3; 8 bases map to TRBD2. The CDR3 has 13 amino acids. Per the germline V gene, CDR1 is MNHNS and CDR2 is SASEGT. Trimming cost V 6 bases and J 5 bases; bases outside gene matches: 4. CDR3 DNA: TGTGCCAGCAGGACGCTAGCGGGAGATACGCAGTATTTT. This translates into CASRTLAGDTQYF.

J is TRBJ2-7 and V is TRBV4-1; TRBD1 aligns across 10 bases. CDR1 is MGHRA and CDR2 is YSYEKL in the germline V gene. The ends lost 4 bases at V and 4 bases at J; junction bases unmatched: 7. The CDR3 is 15 amino acids. CDR3 DNA: TGCGCCAGCAGCCTGATGACAGGGGGCGTTTACGAGCAGTACTTC. It codes for CASSLMTGGVYEQYF.

This rearrangement joins TRBV6-6 to TRBJ1-2; D is uncertain. Looked up from germline, CDR1 is MNHNY and CDR2 is SVGAGI (reference sequence). This CDR3 has 16 amino acids. The ends were cut back, 2 bases at V and 1 base at J, with 14 bases in the middle. Written as DNA, the CDR3 is TGTGCCAGCAGTTACGGTTCAGAAACCCATAACTATGGCTACACCTTC. Protein sequence: CASSYGSETHNYGYTF.

As to this clone: The same CDR3 is also encoded by other DNA sequences in this sample. This chain connects TRBV5-1 to TRBJ2-3; tentative D call: TRBD1 (5 bases). Per germline, CDR1 SGHRS and CDR2 YFSETQ. V lost 0 bases and J 2 bases, leaving 10 bases between the germline ends. This CDR3 is built from 15 residues. CDR3 DNA: TGCGCCAGCAGCTTGGGGGCAGGGTCCACAGATACGCAGTATTTT. Encoded protein: CASSLGAGSTDTQYF.

The chain employs TRBV5-6 and TRBJ2-5, with D possibly TRBD1 on 5 matching bases. CDR3 size: 14 residues. V gave up 1 base and J gave up 3 bases, with 10 bases separating them. Germline V gene data show CDR1 as SGHDT and CDR2 as YYEEEE. This CDR3 reads CASSLWGSEETQYF. As DNA, the CDR3 is TGTGCCAGCAGCTTGTGGGGCAGTGAAGAGACCCAGTACTTC.

The chain is built from TRBV5-1 and TRBJ1-4, with D maybe TRBD1 (5 bases). The CDR3 extends over 13 amino acids. Trimming removed 4 bases from V and 8 bases from J, with 12 bases in between. Germline-derived CDR1 and CDR2 are SGHRS and YFSETQ. This chain's CDR3 is CASSAGTDEKLFF. In DNA form, the CDR3 reads TGCGCCAGCAGCGCCGGGACCGACGAAAAACTGTTTTTT.

Comments on this clone: This sample also contains other DNA sequences that code for the same CDR3. This chain connects TRBV13 to TRBJ2-1; D is uncertain. Germline V gene data show CDR1 as PRHDT and CDR2 as FYEKMQ (reference sequence). This CDR3 spans 11 amino acids. Trimming cost V 3 bases and J 9 bases, with 6 bases left between them. The DNA of the CDR3 is TGTGCCAGCAGCTTCAGAGGTGAGCAGTTCTTC. Protein sequence: CASSFRGEQFF.

The chain employs TRBV13 and TRBJ2-5; perhaps TRBD2 as D (6 bases). Germline CDR1 is PRHDT and CDR2 is FYEKMQ (reference sequence). V was cut by 5 bases and J by 1 base, with 11 bases left in between. The CDR3 spans 14 residues. CDR3: CASSPGVSQETQYF. The CDR3 nucleotides are TGTGCCAGCAGCCCGGGGGTAAGCCAAGAGACCCAGTACTTC.